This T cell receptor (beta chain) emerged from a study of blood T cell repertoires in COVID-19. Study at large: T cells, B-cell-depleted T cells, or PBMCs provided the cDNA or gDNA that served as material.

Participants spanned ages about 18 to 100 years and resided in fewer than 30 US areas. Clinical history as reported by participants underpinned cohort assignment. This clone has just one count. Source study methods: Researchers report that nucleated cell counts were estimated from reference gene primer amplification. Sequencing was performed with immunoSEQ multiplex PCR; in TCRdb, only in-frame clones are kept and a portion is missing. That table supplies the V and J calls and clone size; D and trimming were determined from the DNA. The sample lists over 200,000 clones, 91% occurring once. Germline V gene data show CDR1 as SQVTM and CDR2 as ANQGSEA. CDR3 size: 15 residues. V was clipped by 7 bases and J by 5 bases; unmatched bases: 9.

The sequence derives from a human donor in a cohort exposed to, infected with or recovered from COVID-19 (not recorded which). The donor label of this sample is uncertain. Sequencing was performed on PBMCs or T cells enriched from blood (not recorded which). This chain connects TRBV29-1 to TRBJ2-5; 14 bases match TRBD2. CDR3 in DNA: TGCAGCGCCTCGACTAGCGGGGGGGCCGGGGAGACCCAGTACTTC. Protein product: CSASTSGGAGETQYF.